The clone carrying this T cell receptor beta chain was seen a single time. The sample originates from a study of blood T cell repertoires in COVID-19. Per the original methods: The authors estimated nucleated cell counts from reference gene primer amplification. Measured with immunoSEQ multiplex PCR; TCRdb has only the in-frame clones, and not every one. V and J calls and clone size are as listed in that table; D and trimming were resolved from the DNA. The sample yields 250,000 to 300,000 clones, approximately 90% seen once. Unmatched junction bases numbered 6, after V lost 3 bases and J lost 0 bases. This CDR3 is 16 amino acids long. Germline CDR1 WSHSY, CDR2 SAAADI.

This sequence originates from a woman aged 40 to 50 with acute or convalescent COVID-19. Input material: peripheral blood. The chain links TRBV10-2 to TRBJ2-3; TRBD1 agrees at 7 bases. The CDR3 coding sequence is TGCGCCAGCAGTGACCTCGACAGGGTGAGCACAGATACGCAGTATTTT. This sequence encodes CASSDLDRVSTDTQYF.